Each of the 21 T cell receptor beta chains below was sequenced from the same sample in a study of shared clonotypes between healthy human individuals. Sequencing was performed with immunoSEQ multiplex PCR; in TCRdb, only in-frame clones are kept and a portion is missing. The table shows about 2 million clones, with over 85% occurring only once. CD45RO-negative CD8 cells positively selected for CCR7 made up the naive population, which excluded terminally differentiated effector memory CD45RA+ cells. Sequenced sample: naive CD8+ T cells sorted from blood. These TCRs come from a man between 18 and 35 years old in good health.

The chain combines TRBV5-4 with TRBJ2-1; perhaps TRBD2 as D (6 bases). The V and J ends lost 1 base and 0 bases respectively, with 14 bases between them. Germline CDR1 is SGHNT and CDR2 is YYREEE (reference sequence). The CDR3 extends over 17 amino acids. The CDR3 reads CASSLRDGGSSYNEQFF. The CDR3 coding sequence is TGTGCCAGCAGCTTGCGCGACGGGGGAAGCTCCTACAATGAGCAGTTCTTC. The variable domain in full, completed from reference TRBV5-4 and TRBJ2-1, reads ETGVTQSPTHLIKTRGQQVTLRCSSQSGHNTVSWYQQALGQGPQFIFQYYREEENGRGNFPPRFSGLQFPNYSSELNVNALELDDSALYLCASSLRDGGSSYNEQFFGPGTRLTVL.

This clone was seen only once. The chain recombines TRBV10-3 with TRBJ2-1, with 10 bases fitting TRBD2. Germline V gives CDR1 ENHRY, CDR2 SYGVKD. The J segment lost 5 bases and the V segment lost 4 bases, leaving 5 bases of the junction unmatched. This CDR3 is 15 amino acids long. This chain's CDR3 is CAISVGLAGDNEQFF. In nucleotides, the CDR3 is TGTGCCATCAGTGTAGGGCTAGCGGGGGACAATGAGCAGTTCTTC.

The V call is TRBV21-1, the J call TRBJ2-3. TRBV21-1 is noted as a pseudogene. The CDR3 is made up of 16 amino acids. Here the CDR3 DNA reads TGTGCCAGCAGCAAACTCAGCATTGCTAGCACAGATACGCAGTATTTT. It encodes CASSKLSIASTDTQYF.

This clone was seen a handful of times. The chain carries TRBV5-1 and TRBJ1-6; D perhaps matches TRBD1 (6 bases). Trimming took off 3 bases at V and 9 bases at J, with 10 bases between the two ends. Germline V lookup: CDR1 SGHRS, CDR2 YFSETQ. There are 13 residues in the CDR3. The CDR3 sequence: CASSWDTSSPLHF. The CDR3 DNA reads TGCGCCAGCAGCTGGGACACGAGTTCACCCCTCCACTTT.

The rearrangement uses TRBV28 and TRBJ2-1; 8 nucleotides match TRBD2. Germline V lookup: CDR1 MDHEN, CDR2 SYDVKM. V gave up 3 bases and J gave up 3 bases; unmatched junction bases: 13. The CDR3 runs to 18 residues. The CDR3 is CASSFSQLTSEFYNEQFF. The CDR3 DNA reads TGTGCCAGCAGTTTCTCCCAGTTGACTAGCGAGTTCTACAATGAGCAGTTCTTC.

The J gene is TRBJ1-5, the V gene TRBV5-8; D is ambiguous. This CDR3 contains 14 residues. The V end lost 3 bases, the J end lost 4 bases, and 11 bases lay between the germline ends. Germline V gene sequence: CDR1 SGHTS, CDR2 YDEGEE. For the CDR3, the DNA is TGTGCCAGCAGCTCGGGCCCCAATAATCAGCCCCAGCATTTT. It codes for CASSSGPNNQPQHF. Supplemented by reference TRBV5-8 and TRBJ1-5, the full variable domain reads EAGVTQSPTHLIKTRGQQATLRCSPISGHTSVYWYQQALGLGLQFLLWYDEGEERNRGNFPPRFSGRQFPNYSSELNVNALELEDSALYLCASSSGPNNQPQHFGDGTRLSIL.

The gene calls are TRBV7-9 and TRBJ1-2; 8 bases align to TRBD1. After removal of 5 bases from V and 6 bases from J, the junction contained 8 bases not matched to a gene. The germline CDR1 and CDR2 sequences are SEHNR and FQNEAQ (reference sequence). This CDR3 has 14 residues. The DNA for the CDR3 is TGTGCCAGCAGCCCAGGACAGGGAATCGATGGCTACACCTTC. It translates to CASSPGQGIDGYTF.

CDR3 sequence reads: CASSPLANSYEQYF. The DNA of the CDR3 is TGCGCCAGCAGCCCACTAGCGAACTCCTACGAGCAGTACTTC. The V and J genes are TRBV4-1 and TRBJ2-7; 7 bases align to TRBD2. Looked up from germline, CDR1 is MGHRA and CDR2 is YSYEKL. J lost 0 bases, V lost 4 bases, and 3 bases had no gene match. The CDR3 is 14 residues long.

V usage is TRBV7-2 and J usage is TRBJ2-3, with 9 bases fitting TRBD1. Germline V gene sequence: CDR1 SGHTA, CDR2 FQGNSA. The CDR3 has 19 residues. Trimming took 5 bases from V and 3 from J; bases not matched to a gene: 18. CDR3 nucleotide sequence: TGTGCCAGCAGCCCAGAGTACCCCAACAGGGGGCTCTTAACAGATACGCAGTATTTT. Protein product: CASSPEYPNRGLLTDTQYF.

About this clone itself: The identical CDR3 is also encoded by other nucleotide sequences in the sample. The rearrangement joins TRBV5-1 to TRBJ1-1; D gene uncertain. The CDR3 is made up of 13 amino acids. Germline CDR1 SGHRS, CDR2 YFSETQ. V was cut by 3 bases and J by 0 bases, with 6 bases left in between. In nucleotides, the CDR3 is TGCGCCAGCAGCTGGGGAGTGAACACTGAAGCTTTCTTT. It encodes CASSWGVNTEAFF.

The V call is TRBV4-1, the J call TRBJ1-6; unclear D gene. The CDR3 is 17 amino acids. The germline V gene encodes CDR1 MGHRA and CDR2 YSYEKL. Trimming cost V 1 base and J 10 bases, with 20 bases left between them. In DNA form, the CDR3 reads TGCGCCAGCAGCCAAGTGTGGCGGGCCTCGGGAGGCTCACCCCTCCACTTT. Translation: CASSQVWRASGGSPLHF.

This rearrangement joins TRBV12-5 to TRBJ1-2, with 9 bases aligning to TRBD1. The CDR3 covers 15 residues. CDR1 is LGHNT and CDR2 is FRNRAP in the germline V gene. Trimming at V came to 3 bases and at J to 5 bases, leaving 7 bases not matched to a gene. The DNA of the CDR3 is TGTGCTAGTGGTTTATCACAGGGGGCGAAATATGGCTACACCTTC. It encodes CASGLSQGAKYGYTF.

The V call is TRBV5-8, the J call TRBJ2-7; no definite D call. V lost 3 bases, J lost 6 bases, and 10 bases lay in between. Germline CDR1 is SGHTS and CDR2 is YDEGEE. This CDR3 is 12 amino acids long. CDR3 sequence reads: CASSWAVSEQYF. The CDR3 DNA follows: TGTGCCAGCAGCTGGGCGGTTTCCGAGCAGTACTTC.

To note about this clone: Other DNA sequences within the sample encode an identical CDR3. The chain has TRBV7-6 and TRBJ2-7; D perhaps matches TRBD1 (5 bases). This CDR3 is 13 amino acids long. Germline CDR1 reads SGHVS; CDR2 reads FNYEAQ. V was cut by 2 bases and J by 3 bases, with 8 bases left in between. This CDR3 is CASSLLDSYEQYF. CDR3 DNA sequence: TGTGCCAGCAGCTTACTAGACAGCTACGAGCAGTACTTC.

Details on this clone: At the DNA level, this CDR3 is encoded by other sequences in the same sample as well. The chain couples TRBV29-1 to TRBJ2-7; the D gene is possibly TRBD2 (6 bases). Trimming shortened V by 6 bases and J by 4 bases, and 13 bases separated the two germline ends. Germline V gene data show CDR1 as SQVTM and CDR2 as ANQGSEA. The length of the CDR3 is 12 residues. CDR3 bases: TGCAGCGTGGTCGGAGGGGATTACGAGCAGTACTTC. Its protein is CSVVGGDYEQYF.

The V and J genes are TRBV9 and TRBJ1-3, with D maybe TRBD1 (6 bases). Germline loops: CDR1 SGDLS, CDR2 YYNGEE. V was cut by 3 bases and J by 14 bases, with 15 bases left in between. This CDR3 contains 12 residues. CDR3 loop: CASSATTGFLYF. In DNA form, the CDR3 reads TGTGCCAGCAGCGCGACGACAGGTTTCTTATATTTT.

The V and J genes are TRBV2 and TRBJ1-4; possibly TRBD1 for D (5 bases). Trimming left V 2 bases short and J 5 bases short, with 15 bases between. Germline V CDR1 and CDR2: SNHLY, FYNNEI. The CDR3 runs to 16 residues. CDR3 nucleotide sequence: TGTGCCAGCAGTGAAATGGGGACCGTAGTCAATGAAAAACTGTTTTTT. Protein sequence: CASSEMGTVVNEKLFF. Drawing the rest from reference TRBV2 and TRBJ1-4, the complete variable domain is EPEVTQTPSHQVTQMGQEVILRCVPISNHLYFYWYRQILGQKVEFLVSFYNNEISEKSEIFDDQFSVERPDGSNFTLKIRSTKLEDSAMYFCASSEMGTVVNEKLFFGSGTQLSVL.

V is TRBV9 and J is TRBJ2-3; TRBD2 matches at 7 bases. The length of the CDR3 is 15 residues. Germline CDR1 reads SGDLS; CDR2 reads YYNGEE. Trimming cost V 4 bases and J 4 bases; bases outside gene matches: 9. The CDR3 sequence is CASSLAGAVSDTQYF. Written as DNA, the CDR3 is TGTGCCAGCAGCTTAGCGGGCGCGGTCTCAGATACGCAGTATTTT.

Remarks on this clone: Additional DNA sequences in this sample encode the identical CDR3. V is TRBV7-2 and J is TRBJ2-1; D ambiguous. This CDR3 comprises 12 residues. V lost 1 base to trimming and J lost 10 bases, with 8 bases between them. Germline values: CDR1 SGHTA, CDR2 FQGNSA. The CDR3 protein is CASSLVPREQFF. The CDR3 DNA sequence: TGTGCCAGCAGCTTAGTCCCACGGGAGCAGTTCTTC.

CDR3 sequence reads: CASSSINRERGQPQHF. The CDR3, as DNA: TGTGCCAGCAGCTCAATAAACAGGGAAAGAGGGCAGCCCCAGCATTTT. V gene TRBV7-9 combines with J gene TRBJ1-5, with D possibly TRBD1 on 6 matching bases. V shed 4 bases and J shed 7 bases, with 20 bases lying between them. The CDR3 spans 16 residues. Germline CDR1 SEHNR, CDR2 FQNEAQ (reference sequence).

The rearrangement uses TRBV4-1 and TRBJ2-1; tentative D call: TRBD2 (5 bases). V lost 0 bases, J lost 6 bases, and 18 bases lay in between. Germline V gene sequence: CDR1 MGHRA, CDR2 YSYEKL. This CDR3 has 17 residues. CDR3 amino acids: CASSQEVSGTPSNEQFF. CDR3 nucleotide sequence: TGCGCCAGCAGCCAAGAGGTGAGCGGTACTCCAAGCAATGAGCAGTTCTTC.